This T cell receptor beta chain stems from a study of blood T cells in healthy people across ages. General study points: Long-lived donors carried more naive CD4+ cells and greater diversity than aged donors.

Details on this clonotype: Its antigen remains unknown.

Peripheral blood samples of approximately 10 milliliters were drawn from each donor. The CDR3 sequence is 16 residues long. V shed 5 bases and J 6 bases; nucleotides not matched to a gene: 12. Sample-barcoded 5' priming and a J-beta primer mix drove a second PCR of about 6 to 12 cycles. TCRdb redid the calling of the 5' RACE reads with MiXCR, one entry per CDR3 protein. The table has roughly 500,000 distinct CDR3 sequences, roughly a quarter seen once. The specimen sequenced was blood. This TCR was recovered from a woman aged 70 to 79 in good health. The chain combines TRBV12-3 or TRBV12-4 with TRBJ2-2, with 7 bases identical to TRBD1. The CDR3 sequence: CASSPGTAFSSGELFF. The CDR3 bases are TGTGCCAGCAGTCCGGGGACAGCGTTCTCTTCCGGGGAGCTGTTTTTT.